The rows below give T cell receptor beta chains drawn from one sample of a study of T-cell reconstitution after alpha-beta-depleted transplantation in children. One entry per CDR3 protein, called by TCRdb with MiXCR from the PCR reads. Here the sample spans around 300,000 distinct CDR3 sequences, approximately 23% being singletons. The sequences come from PBMCs, mostly from graft donor cells, collected 180 days after TCRalphabeta/CD19-depleted stem cell transplant. The receptor set was obtained from a male patient aged 5 to 17 who had a stem cell transplant for acute lymphoblastic leukemia, so the T cells may come from the graft donor. The CDR3 runs from the conserved cysteine through the conserved F or W. The D gene is left open where the match is weak. Some rows mark clone size as missing; the rest say once, few, many or name a class of expanded clone.

j_call: TRBJ1-2; clone_size: NA; v_call: TRBV6-1; d_call: TRBD1; cdr3_aa: CASSGTGLNYGYTF; cdr3_nt: TGTGCCAGCAGTGGGACAGGACTTAACTATGGCTACACCTTC
j_call: TRBJ2-7; clone_size: NA; v_call: TRBV7-8; d_call: TRBD1; cdr3_aa: CASSGDRGSSEQYF; cdr3_nt: TGTGCCAGCAGCGGGGACAGGGGGTCCTCCGAGCAGTACTTC
j_call: TRBJ2-7; clone_size: NA; v_call: TRBV2; d_call: TRBD1; cdr3_aa: CASSELGTGVFSYEQYF; cdr3_nt: TGTGCCAGCAGTGAACTGGGGACAGGGGTCTTCTCCTACGAGCAGTACTTC
j_call: TRBJ2-6; clone_size: NA; v_call: TRBV20-1; d_call: NA; cdr3_aa: CSASSGQWFRSGANVLTF; cdr3_nt: TGCAGTGCTTCGTCCGGGCAATGGTTTCGATCTGGGGCCAACGTCCTGACTTTC
j_call: TRBJ2-5; clone_size: few; v_call: TRBV4-1; d_call: TRBD2; cdr3_aa: CASSQAAGGAGETQYF; cdr3_nt: TGCGCCAGCAGCCAAGCTGCGGGAGGGGCGGGAGAGACCCAGTACTTC
j_call: TRBJ2-1; clone_size: NA; v_call: TRBV11-2; d_call: TRBD2; cdr3_aa: CASSLEGSGRTMNEQFF; cdr3_nt: TGTGCCAGCAGCTTAGAGGGTAGCGGGAGGACCATGAATGAGCAGTTCTTC
j_call: TRBJ1-2; clone_size: many; v_call: TRBV7-9; d_call: NA; cdr3_aa: CASSLYGYTF; cdr3_nt: TGTGCCAGCAGCTTATATGGCTACACCTTC
j_call: TRBJ2-5; clone_size: NA; v_call: TRBV11-2; d_call: NA; cdr3_aa: CASSSFRDSQETQYF; cdr3_nt: TGTGCCAGCAGCTCATTCCGGGACTCCCAAGAGACCCAGTACTTC
j_call: TRBJ2-5; clone_size: NA; v_call: TRBV7-3; d_call: TRBD2; cdr3_aa: CASSLEAPAGGLEETQYF; cdr3_nt: TGTGCCAGCAGCTTAGAGGCGCCAGCGGGAGGGCTGGAAGAGACCCAGTACTTC
j_call: TRBJ1-1; clone_size: NA; v_call: TRBV6-5; d_call: NA; cdr3_aa: CASSYAGNTEAFF; cdr3_nt: TGTGCCAGCAGTTACGCAGGGAACACTGAAGCTTTCTTT
j_call: TRBJ2-1; clone_size: many; v_call: TRBV5-1; d_call: NA; cdr3_aa: CASSLTGYPSYNEQFF; cdr3_nt: TGCGCCAGCAGCTTGACAGGCTACCCCTCCTACAATGAGCAGTTCTTC
j_call: TRBJ2-3; clone_size: NA; v_call: TRBV5-1; d_call: NA; cdr3_aa: CASSSTGLYTDTQYF; cdr3_nt: TGCGCCAGCAGCTCGACTGGATTATACACAGATACGCAGTATTTT
j_call: TRBJ2-7; clone_size: NA; v_call: TRBV10-3; d_call: NA; cdr3_aa: CAISWDTTYAQYF; cdr3_nt: TGTGCCATCAGCTGGGACACAACCTACGCGCAGTACTTC
j_call: TRBJ1-1; clone_size: NA; v_call: TRBV20-1; d_call: NA; cdr3_aa: CSAMYSMNTEAFF; cdr3_nt: TGCAGTGCTATGTACAGTATGAACACTGAAGCTTTCTTT
j_call: TRBJ2-7; clone_size: many; v_call: TRBV5-5; d_call: NA; cdr3_aa: CASSFGPHGYEQYF; cdr3_nt: TGTGCCAGCAGCTTTGGGCCCCATGGGTACGAGCAGTACTTC
j_call: TRBJ2-7; clone_size: few; v_call: TRBV20-1; d_call: TRBD2; cdr3_aa: CSARDPSGRDYEQYF; cdr3_nt: TGCAGTGCTAGAGATCCCAGCGGGAGGGACTACGAGCAGTACTTC
j_call: TRBJ2-4; clone_size: NA; v_call: TRBV3-1; d_call: TRBD1; cdr3_aa: CASSQGQGLPKNIQYF; cdr3_nt: TGTGCCAGCAGCCAGGGACAGGGGCTGCCCAAAAACATTCAGTACTTC
j_call: TRBJ2-7; clone_size: few; v_call: TRBV9; d_call: TRBD2; cdr3_aa: CASSVEDSGRAWLEQYF; cdr3_nt: TGTGCCAGCAGCGTAGAGGATAGCGGGAGGGCCTGGCTCGAGCAGTACTTC
j_call: TRBJ1-4; clone_size: once; v_call: TRBV30; d_call: TRBD1; cdr3_aa: CVWKGTGWLEREKLFF; cdr3_nt: TGTGTCTGGAAGGGGACAGGTTGGTTGGAGCGTGAAAAACTGTTTTTT
j_call: TRBJ1-4; clone_size: NA; v_call: TRBV4-1; d_call: NA; cdr3_aa: CASSQVKGGTNEKLFF; cdr3_nt: TGCGCCAGCAGCCAAGTAAAGGGAGGCACTAATGAAAAACTGTTTTTT
j_call: TRBJ1-2; clone_size: few; v_call: TRBV15; d_call: NA; cdr3_aa: CATSRDRLQGSYGYTF; cdr3_nt: TGTGCCACCAGCAGAGATCGGCTACAGGGATCCTATGGCTACACCTTC
j_call: TRBJ2-3; clone_size: NA; v_call: TRBV7-3; d_call: NA; cdr3_aa: CASSFPPENTDTQYF; cdr3_nt: TGTGCCAGCAGCTTCCCGCCGGAGAACACAGATACGCAGTATTTT
j_call: TRBJ2-2; clone_size: NA; v_call: TRBV7-9; d_call: TRBD2; cdr3_aa: CASSSRTRGTGELFF; cdr3_nt: TGTGCCAGCAGCTCTCGGACTAGGGGAACCGGGGAGCTGTTTTTT
j_call: TRBJ2-3; clone_size: NA; v_call: TRBV7-3; d_call: NA; cdr3_aa: CASSWDGLTTDTQYF; cdr3_nt: TGTGCCAGCAGCTGGGACGGATTAACCACAGATACGCAGTATTTT
j_call: TRBJ2-7; clone_size: NA; v_call: TRBV27; d_call: TRBD2; cdr3_aa: CASSFRISGRGYEQYF; cdr3_nt: TGTGCCAGCAGTTTCCGGATTAGCGGGAGGGGTTACGAGCAGTACTTC
j_call: TRBJ2-7; clone_size: many; v_call: TRBV7-9; d_call: NA; cdr3_aa: CASSFLYEQYF; cdr3_nt: TGTGCCAGCAGCTTCCTCTACGAGCAGTACTTC
j_call: TRBJ2-7; clone_size: many; v_call: TRBV5-1; d_call: NA; cdr3_aa: CASSFQGGSYEQYF; cdr3_nt: TGCGCCAGCAGCTTTCAGGGAGGCTCCTACGAGCAGTACTTC
j_call: TRBJ1-2; clone_size: few; v_call: TRBV7-6; d_call: NA; cdr3_aa: CASSLVATHNYGYTF; cdr3_nt: TGTGCCAGCAGCTTAGTTGCGACACATAACTATGGCTACACCTTC
j_call: TRBJ2-1; clone_size: NA; v_call: TRBV12-3/TRBV12-4; d_call: TRBD2; cdr3_aa: CASSLVGEGNEQFF; cdr3_nt: TGTGCCAGCAGTTTAGTCGGGGAGGGAAATGAGCAGTTCTTC
j_call: TRBJ1-1; clone_size: NA; v_call: TRBV20-1; d_call: NA; cdr3_aa: CSARDRKGANTEAFF; cdr3_nt: TGCAGTGCTAGAGATCGCAAAGGGGCGAACACTGAAGCTTTCTTT
j_call: TRBJ2-6; clone_size: few; v_call: TRBV5-1; d_call: NA; cdr3_aa: CASSFEGANVLTF; cdr3_nt: TGCGCCAGCAGCTTCGAAGGGGCCAACGTCCTGACTTTC
j_call: TRBJ2-7; clone_size: NA; v_call: TRBV2; d_call: NA; cdr3_aa: CASSLTEEVVLHYEQYF; cdr3_nt: TGTGCCAGCAGTCTTACGGAGGAGGTCGTATTACACTACGAGCAGTACTTC
j_call: TRBJ2-7; clone_size: few; v_call: TRBV5-1; d_call: NA; cdr3_aa: CASSWWSTYEQYF; cdr3_nt: TGCGCCAGCAGCTGGTGGAGTACCTACGAGCAGTACTTC
j_call: TRBJ2-4; clone_size: NA; v_call: TRBV10-1; d_call: NA; cdr3_aa: CASSESTRKNIQYF; cdr3_nt: TGCGCCAGCAGTGAGTCTACAAGGAAAAACATTCAGTACTTC
j_call: TRBJ2-7; clone_size: few; v_call: TRBV7-9; d_call: NA; cdr3_aa: CASSLDLGAREQYF; cdr3_nt: TGTGCCAGCAGCTTAGATTTAGGAGCGCGCGAGCAGTACTTC
j_call: TRBJ2-4; clone_size: NA; v_call: TRBV7-9; d_call: TRBD1; cdr3_aa: CASRPTGAAAKNIQYF; cdr3_nt: TGTGCCAGCAGACCAACAGGGGCTGCAGCCAAAAACATTCAGTACTTC
j_call: TRBJ2-7; clone_size: few; v_call: TRBV28; d_call: NA; cdr3_aa: CASSLQVAYEQYF; cdr3_nt: TGTGCCAGCAGTCTACAGGTTGCCTACGAGCAGTACTTC
j_call: TRBJ1-1; clone_size: many; v_call: TRBV20-1; d_call: NA; cdr3_aa: CSAREVRKADHTEAFF; cdr3_nt: TGCAGTGCTAGAGAGGTCCGAAAAGCCGACCACACTGAAGCTTTCTTT
j_call: TRBJ2-1; clone_size: NA; v_call: TRBV10-3; d_call: NA; cdr3_aa: CAISARDTNYNEQFF; cdr3_nt: TGTGCCATCAGTGCCAGGGACACAAACTACAATGAGCAGTTCTTC
j_call: TRBJ2-7; clone_size: few; v_call: TRBV12-3/TRBV12-4; d_call: TRBD2; cdr3_aa: CASSWEGPAYEQYF; cdr3_nt: TGTGCCAGCAGTTGGGAGGGGCCCGCCTACGAGCAGTACTTC
j_call: TRBJ2-7; clone_size: few; v_call: TRBV7-6; d_call: TRBD2; cdr3_aa: CASSLARAGDSYEQYF; cdr3_nt: TGTGCCAGCAGCTTAGCGAGGGCGGGAGACTCCTACGAGCAGTACTTC